This TCR beta chain was sequenced in a study of cytomegalovirus exposure and HLA in healthy donors. Whole-study results and caveats: Later analysis reportedly placed an Asian-associated ancestry cluster below the roughly 680-donor mean in N-insertions. Upon later analysis, HLA-associated TCR beta chains proved more clonally expanded than other, equally common chains.

Both 60 Vbeta primers and 13 Jbeta primers went into the PCR. Repertoires were generated with immunoSEQ multiplex PCR, while TCRdb's copy carries only in-frame clones and drops some. This sample has some 180,000 clones, with around 77% found just once. Regarding donors, all were healthy bone marrow donors. With regard to this clone: Its antigen is unknown.

The CDR3 consists of 15 residues. V gave up 8 bases and J gave up 6 bases, with 20 bases separating them. CDR1 and CDR2 from the germline V gene are MGHDK and SYGVNS. The rearrangement uses TRBV25-1 and TRBJ1-5; D might be TRBD1 (5 bases). The sequence was obtained from a woman under 40 in good health and CMV-seronegative. The sequencing sample was made of PBMCs. In DNA form, the CDR3 reads TGTGCCAGCGGGTCCGGGGGAGGGGAGGGTCAGCCCCAGCATTTT. Amino acid sequence: CASGSGGGEGQPQHF.